Listed here is a single T cell receptor beta chain. The antigen remains unidentified. The sample belongs to a study of Graves' ophthalmopathy and Graves' hyperthyroidism. Across the study: The study drew peripheral blood at initial diagnosis, before any treatment.

Clinicians made diagnoses from clinical symptoms, serum thyroxine, TRAb, thyroid ultrasound and orbital computed tomography. Study results and limitations: Also, most clonotypes expanded in the thyroid above 0.001 frequency appeared in blood.

Trimming removed 0 bases from V and 5 bases from J; junction bases left unmatched: 8. This CDR3 region has 17 residues. Germline-derived CDR1 and CDR2 are ENHRY and SYGVKD. Beta-chain TCR CDR3 regions were amplified from RNA transcripts. First-round RT-PCR used HTBI primers; second-round multiplex PCR followed. From the multiplex PCR reads, TCRdb called clonotypes with MiXCR, one entry per CDR3 protein. The sample includes almost 750,000 distinct CDR3 sequences, roughly 41% of them seen just once. The TCR comes from an adult man with Graves' ophthalmopathy. The V and J genes are TRBV10-3 and TRBJ2-5, with 11 bases fitting TRBD1. Input material: peripheral blood. CDR3 nucleotide sequence: TGTGCCATCAGTGAGTCGGACAGGGGGCCACGGTGGGAGACCCAGTACTTC. Translating it yields CAISESDRGPRWETQYF.